This entry is about one TCR beta chain. With a J-beta primer mix and a sample-barcoded 5' primer, a second PCR ran roughly 6 to 11 cycles. In TCRdb, the 5' RACE reads were re-called with MiXCR into one record per CDR3 protein. Of nearly 1 million distinct CDR3 sequences listed, roughly 47% are singletons. The data stem from a study of blood T cells in healthy people across ages. The length of the CDR3 is 13 residues. CDR1 is MNHEY, CDR2 SVGEGT, per germline. Trimming took off 11 bases at V and 0 bases at J, with 11 bases between the two ends. The chain has TRBV6-2 or TRBV6-3 and TRBJ2-1, with a tentative D call TRBD2 (6 bases). This receptor was taken from a woman in her sixties or seventies in good health. The material sequenced was blood. This chain's CDR3 is CACGETSYNEQFF. The CDR3 nucleotides read TGTGCCTGCGGGGAGACCTCCTACAATGAGCAGTTCTTC.